The 23 T cell receptor beta chains in this list originate from one sample, sequenced in a study of T cells in Graves' hyperthyroidism and ophthalmopathy. The CDR3 regions of TCR beta were amplified from RNA transcripts. With the HTBI primer set, the TCR CDR3 went through a first round of RT-PCR. TCRdb itself ran the multiplex PCR reads through MiXCR, one entry per CDR3 protein. The repertoire holds about 840,000 distinct CDR3 sequences, with roughly 40% as singletons. Material: blood. The receptors here all came from a man between 18 and 29 years old with Graves' hyperthyroidism.

This clonotype appeared a single time. V gene TRBV15 combines with J gene TRBJ1-5; 9 bases fit TRBD1. V was pared by 3 bases and J by 6 bases, with 6 bases of the junction left unmatched. The germline V gene encodes CDR1 LNHNV and CDR2 YYDKDF (reference sequence). This CDR3 has 15 amino acids. The CDR3 DNA sequence: TGTGCCACCAGCAGGGCCACAGGGGGCCTTCAGCCCCAGCATTTT. The encoded protein is CATSRATGGLQPQHF.

This clonotype was counted a few times. The gene calls are TRBV9 and TRBJ1-4; maybe TRBD1 (6 bases). Trimming shortened V by 4 bases and J by 5 bases, and 15 bases separated the two germline ends. This CDR3 is 15 amino acids long. Germline V gives CDR1 SGDLS, CDR2 YYNGEE. The CDR3 region has the DNA TGTGCCAGCAGCTCCTCAGGGGCGGTAAATGAAAAACTGTTTTTT. Encoded protein: CASSSSGAVNEKLFF. The full variable domain, its missing parts supplied by reference TRBV9 and TRBJ1-4, is DSGVTQTPKHLITATGQRVTLRCSPRSGDLSVYWYQQSLDQGLQFLIQYYNGEERAKGNILERFSAQQFPDLHSELNLSSLELGDSALYFCASSSSGAVNEKLFFGSGTQLSVL.

In this sample, this clonotype turned up many times. Mismatch with germline at one junction end may stem from a read error. This chain uses TRBV5-1 with TRBJ1-2; D not certain. The CDR3 spans 12 residues. CDR1 is SGHRS and CDR2 is YFSETQ in the germline V gene. The CDR3 spells CASSLEDYGYTF. CDR3 sequence (DNA): TGTGCCAGCAGCTTAGAAGATTATGGCTACACCTTC.

In its sample, this clonotype was seen many times. The chain joins TRBV29-1 to TRBJ1-2, with TRBD1 as a possible D gene (5 bases). CDR1 and CDR2 from the germline V gene are SQVTM and ANQGSEA. The CDR3 is made up of 14 amino acids. V shed 3 bases and J shed 3 bases, with 14 bases lying between them. CDR3 amino acids: CSVDPGGAHYGYTF. Written as DNA, the CDR3 is TGCAGCGTTGATCCCGGAGGGGCCCACTATGGCTACACCTTC.

At least ten counts were recorded for this clonotype. The V gene is TRBV19, the J gene TRBJ1-1; 7 positions agree with TRBD1. The CDR3 has 13 residues. Germline lookup yields CDR1 LNHDA and CDR2 SQIVND (reference sequence). Trimming at V came to 9 bases and at J to 5 bases, leaving 9 bases not matched to a gene. Here the CDR3 DNA reads TGTGCCAGCGCAGGGGGATGGGGGACTGAAGCTTTCTTT. Encoded protein: CASAGGWGTEAFF.

The chain recombines TRBV10-3 with TRBJ1-1, with D maybe TRBD1 (6 bases). The CDR3 covers 14 residues. From germline, CDR1 is ENHRY and CDR2 SYGVKD. The V end was cut by 10 bases, the J end by 1 base, with 16 bases between. The CDR3 sequence is CASSPPGANTEAFF. Here the CDR3 DNA reads TGTGCCAGCTCACCCCCAGGGGCGAACACTGAAGCTTTCTTT.

Ten or more counts support this clonotype. V and J are TRBV29-1 and TRBJ2-7, with D possibly being TRBD1 (6 bases). The CDR3 totals 12 residues. The V gene's germline CDR1 is SQVTM and CDR2 ANQGSEA. V dropped 6 bases and J dropped 0 bases, with 9 bases sitting between them. The CDR3: CSVRQDSYEQYF. CDR3 coding DNA: TGCAGCGTGAGACAGGACTCCTACGAGCAGTACTTC.

This rearrangement joins TRBV4-3 to TRBJ2-5, with D perhaps being TRBD1 or TRBD2 (5 bases each). The germline V gene encodes CDR1 LGHNA and CDR2 YSLEER. The CDR3 runs to 15 residues. V was cut by 1 base and J by 3 bases, with 12 bases left in between. The CDR3 spells CASSQGGAGKETQYF. CDR3 DNA: TGCGCCAGCAGCCAAGGAGGGGCAGGAAAAGAGACCCAGTACTTC.

This clonotype was counted at least ten times. This chain links TRBV9 with TRBJ2-5, with 7 bases fitting TRBD2. The CDR3 is 13 amino acids. J gave up 4 bases and V 6 bases, and 6 bases lay outside the gene matches. Germline V gives CDR1 SGDLS, CDR2 YYNGEE. CDR3 sequence (DNA): TGTGCCAGCAACGGCGGGAGCAGAGAGACCCAGTACTTC. This sequence encodes CASNGGSRETQYF.

The chain couples TRBV29-1 to TRBJ1-2; TRBD1 is a possible D gene (5 bases). The V end lost 8 bases, the J end lost 4 bases, and 14 bases lay between the germline ends. CDR1 SQVTM and CDR2 ANQGSEA come from the germline V gene. This CDR3 is built from 12 residues. CDR3 sequence: CSQVPGGYGYTF. The CDR3 nucleotides read TGCAGCCAAGTTCCGGGGGGCTATGGCTACACCTTC.

Notes on this clonotype: A clone one base away is much larger, so this may be a read error. The chain has TRBV11-2 and TRBJ2-5; 7 bases fit TRBD1. V shed 8 bases and J 4 bases; nucleotides not matched to a gene: 13. CDR3 length: 15 residues. Germline CDR1 SGHAT, CDR2 FQNNGV. This CDR3 is CASGPRQGQRETQYF. The CDR3 nucleotides read TGTGCCAGCGGTCCCCGACAGGGTCAACGAGAGACCCAGTACTTC.

This clonotype was seen a few times. The chain combines TRBV5-1 with TRBJ1-1; D gene uncertain. The V end was cut by 0 bases, the J end by 6 bases, with 12 bases between. CDR3 length equals 14 residues. In germline, CDR1 is SGHRS, CDR2 YFSETQ. CDR3 in amino acids: CASSLDPAGPEAFF. CDR3 nucleotide sequence: TGCGCCAGCAGCTTGGACCCGGCAGGCCCTGAAGCTTTCTTT.

The rearrangement joins TRBV25-1 to TRBJ2-6, with 7 bases that match TRBD1. J was trimmed by 2 bases and V by 8 bases; bases with no gene match: 12. Germline V lookup: CDR1 MGHDK, CDR2 SYGVNS. The CDR3 is 17 amino acids. CDR3 nucleotide sequence: TGTGCCAGCGTTACGGGAATAGGGACAGCTGGGGCCAACGTCCTGACTTTC. This translates into CASVTGIGTAGANVLTF.

This clonotype was observed at least ten times. V is TRBV7-9 and J is TRBJ1-1, with D tentatively TRBD1 (6 bases). Germline loops: CDR1 SEHNR, CDR2 FQNEAQ (reference sequence). Trimming stripped 5 bases from V and 1 base from J, with 14 bases between. The CDR3 sequence is 15 residues long. The CDR3 loop reads CASSLSQGKNTEAFF. The CDR3 region has the DNA TGTGCCAGCAGCCTCTCACAGGGCAAGAACACTGAAGCTTTCTTT.

Points on this clonotype: A much larger clone sits a single nucleotide away, making a read error possible. No conserved phenylalanine or tryptophan is present at the end of the CDR3, so a read error is the likely explanation. The V gene is TRBV19, the J gene TRBJ1-2; 8 bases map to TRBD1. Trimming took 5 bases from V and 3 from J; bases not matched to a gene: 11. This CDR3 spans 16 amino acids. CDR1 LNHDA and CDR2 SQIVND come from the germline V gene (reference sequence). The CDR3 DNA sequence: TGTGCCAGTAGTCCTGGCTCGGGACAGGCGCACTATGGCTACACCCTC. This gives the protein CASSPGSGQAHYGYTL.

This clonotype was seen repeatedly, ten times or more. In DNA form, the CDR3 reads TGCAGCGGGGACAGGGCGGGAACTGAAGCTTTCTTT. It is translated as CSGDRAGTEAFF. The chain combines TRBV29-1 with TRBJ1-1; 9 bases match TRBD1. V gave up 7 bases and J gave up 5 bases; unmatched junction bases: 5. This CDR3 spans 12 amino acids. Germline values: CDR1 SQVTM, CDR2 ANQGSEA.

This chain connects TRBV7-9 to TRBJ2-7; D unclear. The CDR3 contains 13 residues. The ends were cut back, 4 bases at V and 6 bases at J, with 13 bases in the middle. Germline lookup yields CDR1 SEHNR and CDR2 FQNEAQ (reference sequence). CDR3 sequence (DNA): TGTGCCAGCAGCTCCCTTCGGCTGACCGAGCAGTACTTC. It is translated as CASSSLRLTEQYF.

This clonotype was seen ten or more times. The CDR3 nucleotides are TGTGCCAGCAGCGTAGGACAGGGGTACTATGGCTACACCTTC. Translated, it gives CASSVGQGYYGYTF. V usage is TRBV9 and J usage is TRBJ1-2; 8 nucleotides align to TRBD1. Germline V lookup: CDR1 SGDLS, CDR2 YYNGEE. V was pared by 0 bases and J by 3 bases, with 1 base of the junction left unmatched. The CDR3 is made up of 14 amino acids.

This clonotype was found many times. V gene TRBV10-3 combines with J gene TRBJ1-1; D may be TRBD1 (6 bases). The CDR3 extends over 16 amino acids. Trimming left V 6 bases short and J 4 bases short, with 21 bases between. The V gene's germline CDR1 is ENHRY and CDR2 SYGVKD. As DNA, the CDR3 is TGTGCCATCAGCATAAACCCACCTCGACAGGCCACTGAAGCTTTCTTT. Translated, it gives CAISINPPRQATEAFF.

The chain uses TRBV5-1 and TRBJ1-1; possible D gene TRBD1, 5 bases. This CDR3 has 14 residues. Per germline, CDR1 SGHRS and CDR2 YFSETQ. V was trimmed by 3 bases and J by 0 bases, leaving 9 bases between them. CDR3 in DNA: TGCGCCAGCAGCTGGCGACAGATGAACACTGAAGCTTTCTTT. This translates into CASSWRQMNTEAFF. The variable domain in full, completed from reference TRBV5-1 and TRBJ1-1, reads KAGVTQTPRYLIKTRGQQVTLSCSPISGHRSVSWYQQTPGQGLQFLFEYFSETQRNKGNFPGRFSGRQFSNSRSEMNVSTLELGDSALYLCASSWRQMNTEAFFGQGTRLTVV.

Turning to this clonotype: A much larger clone differs by one base, so this may be a read error. Likely a read error: the CDR3 ends without its conserved phenylalanine or tryptophan. The rearrangement uses TRBV10-3 and TRBJ2-2, with 10 bases lining up with TRBD2. CDR1 is ENHRY, CDR2 SYGVKD, per germline. The CDR3 covers 15 residues. J was trimmed by 6 bases and V by 10 bases; bases with no gene match: 11. The CDR3 nucleotides are TGTGCCACCCTAGAGCGGGAGGGCCACTCCGGGGAGCTGTTTTTG. Amino acid sequence: CATLEREGHSGELFL.

The chain uses TRBV29-1 and TRBJ2-7, with D uncertain. There are 11 residues in the CDR3. Between the trimmed V and J ends, which lost 7 bases and 6 bases, there was a span of 13 bases. Per the germline V gene, CDR1 is SQVTM and CDR2 is ANQGSEA. Here the CDR3 reads CSGILYGEQYF. CDR3 coding DNA: TGCAGCGGCATCCTATACGGCGAGCAGTACTTC.

The gene calls are TRBV10-3 and TRBJ2-7; D might be TRBD1 or TRBD2, each matching 5 bases. Germline CDR1 is ENHRY and CDR2 is SYGVKD. The length of the CDR3 is 12 residues. Trimming removed 6 bases at V and 12 bases at J, with 18 bases between. CDR3 in amino acids: CAIRVGTDLGYF. The CDR3 DNA follows: TGTGCCATCAGGGTCGGGACCGACCTTGGGTACTTC.